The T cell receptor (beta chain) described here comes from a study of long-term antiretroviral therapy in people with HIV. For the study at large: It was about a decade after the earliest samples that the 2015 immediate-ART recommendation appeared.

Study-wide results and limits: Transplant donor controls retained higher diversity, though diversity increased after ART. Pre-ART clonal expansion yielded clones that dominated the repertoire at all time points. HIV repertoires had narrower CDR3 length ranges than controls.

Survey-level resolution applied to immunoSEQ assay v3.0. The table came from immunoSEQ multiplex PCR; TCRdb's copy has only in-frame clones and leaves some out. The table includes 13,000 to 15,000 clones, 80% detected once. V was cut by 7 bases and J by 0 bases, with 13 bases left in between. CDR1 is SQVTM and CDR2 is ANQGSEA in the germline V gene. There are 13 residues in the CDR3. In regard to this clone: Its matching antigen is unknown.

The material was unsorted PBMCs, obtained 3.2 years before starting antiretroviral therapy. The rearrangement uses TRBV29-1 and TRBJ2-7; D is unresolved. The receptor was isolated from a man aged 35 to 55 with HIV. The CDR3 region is CSALGSNSYEQYF. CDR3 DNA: TGCAGCGCCCTCGGGTCCAACTCCTACGAGCAGTACTTC.